Detailed here is one T cell receptor (beta chain). Some clones are missing from TCRdb's copy, which holds only in-frame ones; the method was immunoSEQ multiplex PCR. Of 70,000 to 95,000 clones listed, 90% to 95% are singletons. The data were obtained in a study of T cell changes during pregnancy in multiple sclerosis. V trimming: 5 bases; J trimming: 5 bases; junction bases outside the gene matches: 7. CDR3 size: 15 residues. Germline CDR1 SGHTA, CDR2 FQGNSA. This TCR was recovered from a female donor with multiple sclerosis, enrolled in a pregnancy study. The sample in question was peripheral blood, obtained in the third trimester of pregnancy. The V call is TRBV7-2, the J call TRBJ2-1; 9 bases map to TRBD1. For the CDR3, the DNA is TGTGCCAGCAGCCCCTACAGGGGGCGGCACAATGAGCAGTTCTTC. It encodes CASSPYRGRHNEQFF.